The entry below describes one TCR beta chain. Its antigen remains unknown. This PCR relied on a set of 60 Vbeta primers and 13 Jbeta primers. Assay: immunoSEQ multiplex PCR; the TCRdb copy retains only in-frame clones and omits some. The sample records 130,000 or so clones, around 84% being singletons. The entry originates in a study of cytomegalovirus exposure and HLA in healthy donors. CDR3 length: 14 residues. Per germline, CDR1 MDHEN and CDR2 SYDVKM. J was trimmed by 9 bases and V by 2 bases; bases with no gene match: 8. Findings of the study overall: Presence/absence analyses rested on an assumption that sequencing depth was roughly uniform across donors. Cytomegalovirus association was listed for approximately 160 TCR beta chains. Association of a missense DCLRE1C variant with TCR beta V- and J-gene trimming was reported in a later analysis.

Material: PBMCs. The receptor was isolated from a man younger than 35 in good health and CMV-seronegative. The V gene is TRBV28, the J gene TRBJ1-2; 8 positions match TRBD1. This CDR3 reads CASSLQGARISYTF. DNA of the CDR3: TGTGCCAGCAGTTTACAGGGGGCGCGAATCAGCTACACCTTC.